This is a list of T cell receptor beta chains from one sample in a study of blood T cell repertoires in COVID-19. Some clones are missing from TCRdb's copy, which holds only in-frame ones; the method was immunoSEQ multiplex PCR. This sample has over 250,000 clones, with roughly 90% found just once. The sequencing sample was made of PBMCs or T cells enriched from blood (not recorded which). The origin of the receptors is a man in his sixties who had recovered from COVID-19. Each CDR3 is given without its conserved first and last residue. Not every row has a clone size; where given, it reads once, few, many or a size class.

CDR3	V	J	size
ASSTQANSPLH	TRBV3-1/TRBV3-2	TRBJ1-6	.
ASSQGLEAF	TRBV6-2/TRBV6-3	TRBJ1-1	once
ASSDSMTGAHEQF	TRBV6-4	TRBJ2-1	.
ASSQDVRGETQY	TRBV4-3	TRBJ2-5	.
ASRGTSGSSDTQY	TRBV7-6	TRBJ2-3	.
ASSQVGLGTQY	TRBV4-1	TRBJ2-5	.
ASSSTGPTNTEAF	TRBV5-1	TRBJ1-1	.
ASSQEATGEAF	TRBV3-1/TRBV3-2	TRBJ1-1	once
ASSLVTQGRTEAF	TRBV7-6	TRBJ1-1	.
ASSQDSTNTGELF	TRBV4-3	TRBJ2-2	.
ASSFPGVGETQY	TRBV7-2	TRBJ2-5	.
ASSKAGQARDEKLF	TRBV21-1	TRBJ1-4	.
ASSRTTGSAYEQY	TRBV6-5	TRBJ2-7	.
AISESIVGGATEQY	TRBV10-3	TRBJ2-7	.
ASSQVNDNSPLH	TRBV3-1/TRBV3-2	TRBJ1-6	.
ASSLAGQRGTEAF	TRBV7-9	TRBJ1-1	.